This T cell receptor (beta chain) was sequenced for a study of shared clonotypes between healthy human individuals. Study overall: Every donor yielded three CD4 naive, three CD4 memory, two CD8 naive and one CD8 memory plate.

The healthy adult donors were HIV-negative and reported no recent acute infections or vaccinations. Concerning this clone itself: Its antigen is not identified.

CDR3 length: 11 amino acids. Trimming stripped 6 bases from V and 0 bases from J, with 2 bases between. Per the germline V gene, CDR1 is MNHNY and CDR2 is SVGAGI (reference sequence). Study-wide results and limits: Naive CD4 clonotypes were shared across a handful of donors at about 5.2%.

Deep level was the assay's run setting. Sequencing used immunoSEQ multiplex PCR; TCRdb keeps in-frame clones, though not all of them. The data show some 2,500,000 clones, roughly 92% seen once. The chain has TRBV6-6 and TRBJ2-5, with D uncertain. The sequence came from a man between 18 and 29 years old in good health. Some clones in this sample may be carry-over from other donors' samples. Material for sequencing was naive CD4+ T cells from PBMCs. Subset of the sample: CD45RA+ positively selected. The CDR3 is CASRYQETQYF. The CDR3 coding sequence is TGTGCCAGCAGGTACCAAGAGACCCAGTACTTC.